The entry below gives a single TCR beta chain sequence along with its context. The data derive from a study of blood T cells in healthy people across ages. Alongside a J-beta primer mix, a sample-barcoded 5' primer served in a second PCR lasting about 6 to 11 cycles. TCRdb re-called the 5' RACE reads with MiXCR, one entry per CDR3 protein. The sample lists some 930,000 distinct CDR3 sequences; 25% to 35% were seen once. CDR3 size: 14 residues. CDR1 and CDR2 (germline): KGHSH, LQKENI. Trimming cost V 3 bases and J 2 bases, with 10 bases left between them. A further study also used this sample, focusing on T cells of mothers and their children.

The TCR originated in a woman aged 40 to 50 in good health. The V call is TRBV18, the J call TRBJ2-5; D is unresolved. Sequenced input: blood. DNA for the CDR3: TGTGCCAGCTCACCCCAGTGGGGACAAGAGACCCAGTACTTC. Translated, it gives CASSPQWGQETQYF. Full variable domain (missing parts from reference TRBV18 and TRBJ2-5): NAGVMQNPRHLVRRRGQEARLRCSPMKGHSHVYWYRQLPEEGLKFMVYLQKENIIDESGMPKERFSAEFPKEGPSILRIQQVVRGDSAAYFCASSPQWGQETQYFGPGTRLLVL.